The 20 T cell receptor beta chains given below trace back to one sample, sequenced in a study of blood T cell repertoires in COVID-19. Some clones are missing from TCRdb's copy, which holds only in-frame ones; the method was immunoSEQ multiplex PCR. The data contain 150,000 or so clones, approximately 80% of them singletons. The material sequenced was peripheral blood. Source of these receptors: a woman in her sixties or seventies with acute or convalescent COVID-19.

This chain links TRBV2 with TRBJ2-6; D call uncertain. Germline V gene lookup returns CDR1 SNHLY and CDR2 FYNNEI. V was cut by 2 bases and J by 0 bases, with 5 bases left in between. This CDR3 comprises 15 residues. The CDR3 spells CASSERRSGANVLTF. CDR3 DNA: TGTGCCAGCAGTGAACGTCGCTCTGGGGCCAACGTCCTGACTTTC. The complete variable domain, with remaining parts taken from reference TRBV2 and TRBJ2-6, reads EPEVTQTPSHQVTQMGQEVILRCVPISNHLYFYWYRQILGQKVEFLVSFYNNEISEKSEIFDDQFSVERPDGSNFTLKIRSTKLEDSAMYFCASSERRSGANVLTFGAGSRLTVL.

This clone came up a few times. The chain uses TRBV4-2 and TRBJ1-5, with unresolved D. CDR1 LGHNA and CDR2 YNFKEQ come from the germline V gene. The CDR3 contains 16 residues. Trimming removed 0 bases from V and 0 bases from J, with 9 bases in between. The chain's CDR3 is CASSQDGFYSNQPQHF. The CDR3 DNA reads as TGTGCCAGCAGCCAAGATGGCTTTTATAGCAATCAGCCCCAGCATTTT.

The CDR3 is CASSRTADYNEQFF. The CDR3 DNA reads as TGTGCCAGCAGTAGGACAGCGGACTACAATGAGCAGTTCTTC. The chain couples TRBV6-4 to TRBJ2-1; the D gene is possibly TRBD1 (6 bases). Trimming pared 5 bases from V and 3 bases from J, leaving 11 bases between. CDR1 is MRHNA, CDR2 SNTAGT, per germline. The CDR3 is made up of 14 amino acids.

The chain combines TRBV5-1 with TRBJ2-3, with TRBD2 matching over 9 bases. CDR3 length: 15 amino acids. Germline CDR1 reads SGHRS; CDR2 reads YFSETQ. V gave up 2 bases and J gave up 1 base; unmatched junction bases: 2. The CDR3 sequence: CASSLPSGGTDTQYF. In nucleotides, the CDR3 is TGCGCCAGCAGCTTACCTAGCGGGGGCACAGATACGCAGTATTTT.

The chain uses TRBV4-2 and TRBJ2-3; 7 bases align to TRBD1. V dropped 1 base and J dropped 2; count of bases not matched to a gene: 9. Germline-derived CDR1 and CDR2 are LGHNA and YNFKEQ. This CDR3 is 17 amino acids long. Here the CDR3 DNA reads TGTGCCAGCAGCCAAGTCAAGAGACAGGGAGTCACAGATACGCAGTATTTT. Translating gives CASSQVKRQGVTDTQYF.

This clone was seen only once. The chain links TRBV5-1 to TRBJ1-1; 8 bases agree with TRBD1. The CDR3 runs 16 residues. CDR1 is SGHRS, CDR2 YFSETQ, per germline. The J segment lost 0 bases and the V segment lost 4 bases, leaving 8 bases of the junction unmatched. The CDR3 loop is CASSLINRGLNTEAFF. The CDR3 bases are TGCGCCAGCAGCCTCATTAACAGGGGGTTGAACACTGAAGCTTTCTTT.

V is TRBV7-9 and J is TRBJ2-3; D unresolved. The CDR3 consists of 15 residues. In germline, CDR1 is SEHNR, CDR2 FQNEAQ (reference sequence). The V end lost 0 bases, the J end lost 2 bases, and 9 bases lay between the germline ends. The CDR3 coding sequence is TGTGCCAGCAGCTTAGCGGGCAGGAACACAGATACGCAGTATTTT. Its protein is CASSLAGRNTDTQYF.

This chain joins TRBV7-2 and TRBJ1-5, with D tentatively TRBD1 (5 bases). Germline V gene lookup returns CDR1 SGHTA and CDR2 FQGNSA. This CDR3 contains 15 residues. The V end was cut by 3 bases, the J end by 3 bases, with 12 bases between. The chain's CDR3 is CASSFGGLLNQPQHF. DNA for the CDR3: TGTGCCAGCAGCTTTGGGGGACTCCTCAATCAGCCCCAGCATTTT. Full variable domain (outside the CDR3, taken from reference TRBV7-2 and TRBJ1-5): GAGVSQSPSNKVTEKGKDVELRCDPISGHTALYWYRQSLGQGLEFLIYFQGNSAPDKSGLPSDRFSAERTGGSVSTLTIQRTQQEDSAVYLCASSFGGLLNQPQHFGDGTRLSIL.

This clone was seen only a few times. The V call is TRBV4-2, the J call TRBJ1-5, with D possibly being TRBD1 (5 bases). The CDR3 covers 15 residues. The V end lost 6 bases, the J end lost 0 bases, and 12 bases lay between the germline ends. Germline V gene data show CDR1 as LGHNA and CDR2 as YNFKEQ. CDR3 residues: CASRHRDYSNQPQHF. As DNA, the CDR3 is TGTGCCAGCAGACACCGGGACTATAGCAATCAGCCCCAGCATTTT.

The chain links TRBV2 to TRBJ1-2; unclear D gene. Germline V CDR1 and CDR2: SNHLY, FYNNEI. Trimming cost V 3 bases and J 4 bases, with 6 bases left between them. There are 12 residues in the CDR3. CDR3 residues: CASSDQVYGYTF. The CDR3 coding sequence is TGTGCCAGCAGTGACCAGGTCTATGGCTACACCTTC.

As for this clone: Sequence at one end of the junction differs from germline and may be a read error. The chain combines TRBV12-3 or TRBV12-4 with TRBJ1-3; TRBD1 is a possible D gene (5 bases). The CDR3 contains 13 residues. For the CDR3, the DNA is TGTGCCAGCAGCCTAGGATTCAGGACTAGGGGCGATTTT. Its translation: CASSLGFRTRGDF.

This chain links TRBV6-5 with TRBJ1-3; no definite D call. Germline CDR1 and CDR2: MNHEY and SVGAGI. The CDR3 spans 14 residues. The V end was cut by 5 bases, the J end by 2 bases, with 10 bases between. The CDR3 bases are TGTGCCAGCAGTCCCCACGGGGCTGGAAACACCATATATTTT. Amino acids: CASSPHGAGNTIYF.

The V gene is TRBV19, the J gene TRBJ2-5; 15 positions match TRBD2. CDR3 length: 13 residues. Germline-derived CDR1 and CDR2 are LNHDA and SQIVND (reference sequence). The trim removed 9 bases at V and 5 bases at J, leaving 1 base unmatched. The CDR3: CASGTSGGETQYF. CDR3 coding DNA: TGTGCCAGCGGGACTAGCGGGGGGGAGACCCAGTACTTC.

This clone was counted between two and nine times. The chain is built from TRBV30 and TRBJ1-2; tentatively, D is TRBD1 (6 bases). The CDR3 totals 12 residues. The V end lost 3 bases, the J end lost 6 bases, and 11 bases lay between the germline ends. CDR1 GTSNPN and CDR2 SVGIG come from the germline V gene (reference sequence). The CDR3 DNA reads TGTGCCTGGAGACCAGGGGTTAATGGCTACACCTTC. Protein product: CAWRPGVNGYTF. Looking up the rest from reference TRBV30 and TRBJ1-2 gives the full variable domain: SQTIHQWPATLVQPVGSPLSLECTVEGTSNPNLYWYRQAAGRGLQLLFYSVGIGQISSEVPQNLSASRPQDRQFILSSKKLLLSDSGFYLCAWRPGVNGYTFGSGTRLTVV.

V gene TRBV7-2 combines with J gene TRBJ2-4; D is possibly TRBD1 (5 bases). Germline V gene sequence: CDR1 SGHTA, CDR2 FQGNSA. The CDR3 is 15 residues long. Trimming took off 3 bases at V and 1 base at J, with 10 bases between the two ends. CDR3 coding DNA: TGTGCCAGCAGCTTCTGGCAGGGCGCCAAAAACATTCAGTACTTC. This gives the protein CASSFWQGAKNIQYF. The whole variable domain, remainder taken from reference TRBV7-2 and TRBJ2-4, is GAGVSQSPSNKVTEKGKDVELRCDPISGHTALYWYRQSLGQGLEFLIYFQGNSAPDKSGLPSDRFSAERTGGSVSTLTIQRTQQEDSAVYLCASSFWQGAKNIQYFGAGTRLSVL.

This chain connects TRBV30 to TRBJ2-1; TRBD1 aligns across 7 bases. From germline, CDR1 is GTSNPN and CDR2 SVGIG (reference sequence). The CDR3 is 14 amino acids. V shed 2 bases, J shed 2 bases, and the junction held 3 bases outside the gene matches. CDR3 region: CAWSKGAPYNEQFF. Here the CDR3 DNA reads TGTGCCTGGAGTAAGGGGGCCCCCTACAATGAGCAGTTCTTC.

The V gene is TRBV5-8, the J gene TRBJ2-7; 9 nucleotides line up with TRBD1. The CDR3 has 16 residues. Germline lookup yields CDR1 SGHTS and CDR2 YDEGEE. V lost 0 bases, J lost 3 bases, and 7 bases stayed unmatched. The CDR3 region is CASSLEGTGRGYEQYF. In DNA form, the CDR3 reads TGTGCCAGCAGCTTGGAAGGGACAGGGAGGGGCTACGAGCAGTACTTC.

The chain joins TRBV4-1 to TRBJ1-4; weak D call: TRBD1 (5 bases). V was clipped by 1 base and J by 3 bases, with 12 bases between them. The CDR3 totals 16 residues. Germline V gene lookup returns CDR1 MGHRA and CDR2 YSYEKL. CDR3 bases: TGCGCCAGCAGCCAAGCGGTGCGGGGCTCTAATGAAAAACTGTTTTTT. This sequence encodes CASSQAVRGSNEKLFF.

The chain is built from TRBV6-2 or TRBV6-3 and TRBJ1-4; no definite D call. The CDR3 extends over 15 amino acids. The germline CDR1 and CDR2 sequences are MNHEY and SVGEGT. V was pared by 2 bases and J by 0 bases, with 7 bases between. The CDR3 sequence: CASSYLGSTNEKLFF. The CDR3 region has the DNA TGTGCCAGCAGTTACCTCGGGTCAACTAATGAAAAACTGTTTTTT.

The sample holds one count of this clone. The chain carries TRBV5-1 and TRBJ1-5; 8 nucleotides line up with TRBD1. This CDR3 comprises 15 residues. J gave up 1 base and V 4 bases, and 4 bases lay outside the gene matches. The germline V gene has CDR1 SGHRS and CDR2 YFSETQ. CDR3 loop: CASSLTGESNQPQHF. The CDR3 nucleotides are TGCGCCAGCAGCCTGACAGGGGAGAGCAATCAGCCCCAGCATTTT.